Reported below is one T cell receptor beta chain. This sample stems from a study of OX40 agonist ivuxolimab in advanced cancers. Background on the study: Prior anti-PD-1, anti-PD-L1 or anti-CTLA-4 therapy did not bar entry, and approximately 40% had some.

This CDR3 comprises 14 residues. V trimming: 7 bases; J trimming: 8 bases; junction bases outside the gene matches: 12. Per germline, CDR1 SQVTM and CDR2 ANQGSEA. Measured with immunoSEQ multiplex PCR; TCRdb has only the in-frame clones, and not every one. The sample lists nearly 110,000 clones, 85% to 95% occurring once. This material consisted of CD4+ or CD8+ T cells sorted from blood, taken in a trial of the OX40 agonist ivuxolimab. The J gene is TRBJ1-2, the V gene TRBV29-1; 11 bases agree with TRBD1. The TCR comes from an adult with an advanced solid tumor such as melanoma, head and neck, liver or kidney cancer. Here the CDR3 reads CSATDTGTGGGYTF. The CDR3 bases are TGCAGCGCAACTGATACCGGGACAGGGGGAGGCTACACCTTC.